These T cell receptor beta chains were read from a single sample in a study of T-cell memory formation after mild COVID-19. TCRdb re-called the 5' RACE reads through MiXCR, storing one row per CDR3 protein. This sample carries 80,000 to 90,000 distinct CDR3 sequences, around 25% of them seen once, and the ten largest clones take under 45%. Sequences were obtained from PBMCs or a T cell subset sorted from them (not recorded which). The receptor source for this set is a man between 18 and 35 years old who had mild COVID-19 (a few samples of this study predate the infection). Cell type and time point are not known. Each CDR3 is given with its conserved first and last residue. Each record gives: V gene, J gene, D gene, clone size, CDR3 DNA, CDR3 protein. D genes are given only for firm matches. Size is stated for part of the rows, as once, few or many counts, or as a class when the clone is expanded.

>TRBV5-1|TRBJ2-6|-|-
TGCGCCAGCAGCTTAAACCCAGGAACCTCTGGGGCCAACGTCCTGACTTTC
CASSLNPGTSGANVLTF
>TRBV29-1|TRBJ2-7|TRBD1|few
TGCAGCGTTGATGTAGCTCCCCCGGGACAGGGGTTCTCCTACGAGCAGTACTTC
CSVDVAPPGQGFSYEQYF
>TRBV29-1|TRBJ2-2|-|few
TGCAGCGTTGGGAGATCGAACACCGGGGAGCTGTTTTTT
CSVGRSNTGELFF
>TRBV7-3|TRBJ2-2|-|few
TGTGCCAGCAGCTTGGAAACCACCGGGGAGCTGTTTTTT
CASSLETTGELFF
>TRBV11-2|TRBJ2-3|-|-
TGTGCCAGCAGCTTAGCCGACAGGTTCACAGATACGCAGTATTTT
CASSLADRFTDTQYF
>TRBV7-9|TRBJ1-3|TRBD1|few
TGTGCCAGCAGCTCGGGGACAGGAGCTGGAAACACCATATATTTT
CASSSGTGAGNTIYF
>TRBV29-1|TRBJ1-2|TRBD1|-
TGCAGCGTCGGACAGGATATTGGCTACACCTTC
CSVGQDIGYTF
>TRBV30|TRBJ1-2|TRBD1|few
TGTGCCTGGAGTGAAGACAGGGCCAACTATGGCTACACCTTC
CAWSEDRANYGYTF
>TRBV11-2|TRBJ2-1|TRBD2|few
TGTGCCAGCAGCGAGGGACTAGCGGGGGTAGATGAGCAGTTCTTC
CASSEGLAGVDEQFF
>TRBV7-9|TRBJ2-1|TRBD1|few
TGTGCCAGCAGCCCCGACAGGGTCTACAATGAGCAGTTCTTC
CASSPDRVYNEQFF
>TRBV11-2|TRBJ2-5|-|-
TGTGCCAGCAGCCATACGGACACCCCGGCCCAAGAGACCCAGTACTTC
CASSHTDTPAQETQYF
>TRBV7-9|TRBJ2-2|-|few
TGTGCCAGCAGCCTCGGACTCTTCACCGGGGAGCTGTTTTTT
CASSLGLFTGELFF
>TRBV7-6|TRBJ2-5|-|few
TGTGCCAGCAGCTTAGTCTTGGGGGGACAGACCCAGTACTTC
CASSLVLGGQTQYF
>TRBV4-2|TRBJ2-7|TRBD1|-
TGTGCCAGCAGCCCGGAGCGGGGACAGGGGACATACGAGCAGTACTTC
CASSPERGQGTYEQYF
>TRBV12-3/TRBV12-4|TRBJ2-4|-|-
TGTGCCAGCAGCTATGAGATAGCCAAAAACATTCAGTACTTC
CASSYEIAKNIQYF
>TRBV6-5|TRBJ2-3|TRBD2|-
TGTGCCAGCAGTTACTTAGGTGGACGGGCGGGGGTCCGCACAGATACGCAGTATTTT
CASSYLGGRAGVRTDTQYF
>TRBV15|TRBJ1-1|TRBD1|few
TGTGCCACCAGCCCCCGACGTCAGGGGGCCACTGAAGCTTTCTTT
CATSPRRQGATEAFF
>TRBV7-9|TRBJ2-1|-|-
TGTGCCAGCACGCACAATGAGCAGTTCTTC
CASTHNEQFF
>TRBV24-1|TRBJ2-3|TRBD2|-
TGTGCCACCAGTGATCCTAGCGGGGGGAGAACAGATACGCAGTATTTT
CATSDPSGGRTDTQYF
>TRBV4-3|TRBJ1-2|-|-
TGCGCCAGCAGCCAAGATTCGGGACCGTACTATGGCTACACCTTC
CASSQDSGPYYGYTF
>TRBV4-1|TRBJ1-5|-|many
TGCGCCAGCAGCCAAGGAGCTTACCGTTGGGAGCAGCCCCAGCATTTT
CASSQGAYRWEQPQHF
>TRBV27|TRBJ2-1|-|-
TGTGCCAGCAGTTTACTCGCGGGGAGCTCCTACAATGAGCAGTTCTTC
CASSLLAGSSYNEQFF
>TRBV7-3|TRBJ1-1|-|few
TGTGCCAGCAGCCTTACAGGGACCCACACTGAAGCTTTCTTT
CASSLTGTHTEAFF
>TRBV4-1|TRBJ2-5|-|few
TGCGCCAGCAGTTTAGACCCAGAGACCCAGTACTTC
CASSLDPETQYF
>TRBV7-9|TRBJ2-1|-|-
TGTGCCAGCAGCTTGTTTAGGAATGAGCAGTTCTTC
CASSLFRNEQFF
>TRBV20-1|TRBJ2-1|-|few
TGCAGTGCTAGAGATTTGGGGGGGCGCGGCTACAATGAGCAGTTCTTC
CSARDLGGRGYNEQFF
>TRBV4-3|TRBJ1-4|TRBD1|-
TGCGCCAGCAGCCAGGGGACAGGGGCTGCAACTAATGAAAAACTGTTTTTT
CASSQGTGAATNEKLFF
>TRBV7-2|TRBJ2-1|-|few
TGTGCCAGCAGCTTAGACGCCCTGACCAGGGATGAGCAGTTCTTC
CASSLDALTRDEQFF
>TRBV6-2/TRBV6-3|TRBJ2-7|TRBD1|-
TGTGCCAGCAGTTTAACCCGGGACAGGGTAACCTACGAGCAGTACTTC
CASSLTRDRVTYEQYF
>TRBV5-1|TRBJ1-1|-|few
TGCGCCAGCAGCTATCGGGGTTCGAACACTGAAGCTTTCTTT
CASSYRGSNTEAFF
>TRBV6-1|TRBJ2-3|-|few
TGTGCCAGCACTGGGGACTCCCGCACAGATACGCAGTATTTT
CASTGDSRTDTQYF
>TRBV7-2|TRBJ2-2|TRBD2|-
TGTGCCAGCAGCCCCCACGGGGGGTCGAACACCGGGGAGCTGTTTTTT
CASSPHGGSNTGELFF
>TRBV7-8|TRBJ1-1|TRBD1|-
TGTGCCAGCAGCTTCCAGGGGGAGGGCACTGAAGCTTTCTTT
CASSFQGEGTEAFF
>TRBV2|TRBJ2-2|-|once
TGTGCCAGCAGTGAATTTGGGTCGACAGTGAACACCGGGGAGCTGTTTTTT
CASSEFGSTVNTGELFF
>TRBV12-5|TRBJ2-3|-|-
TGTGCTAGTGGTTTTTTGTTGGGGCCTCCAGATACGCAGTATTTT
CASGFLLGPPDTQYF
>TRBV28|TRBJ2-5|TRBD1|-
TGTGCCAGCAGCCCGGGACAGGTAATAGAGACCCAGTACTTC
CASSPGQVIETQYF
>TRBV28|TRBJ2-3|-|-
TGTGCCGGGTTAGACCGCAGCACAGATACGCAGTATTTT
CAGLDRSTDTQYF
>TRBV7-9|TRBJ2-3|TRBD2|-
TGTGCCAGCAGCTTCACTAGCGGGGGGGCCGATACGCAGTATTTT
CASSFTSGGADTQYF
>TRBV27|TRBJ1-5|-|few
TGTGCCAGCAGTTTATCGTCGGTCAACAATCAGCCCCAGCATTTT
CASSLSSVNNQPQHF
>TRBV5-1|TRBJ2-7|-|many
TGCGCCAGCAGCTTCAGCCGGTACTCTGGCTACGAGCAGTACTTC
CASSFSRYSGYEQYF
>TRBV4-1|TRBJ1-1|-|few
TGCGCCAGCAGCCCTAGACAGAACACTGAAGCTTTCTTT
CASSPRQNTEAFF
>TRBV5-4|TRBJ2-1|-|-
TGTGCCAGCAGCTTGGAGGAGGGGGCGCGGGATGAGCAGTTCTTC
CASSLEEGARDEQFF
>TRBV7-3|TRBJ1-2|TRBD1|-
TGTGCCAGCAGCGCCGGACAGGGAGCTAACTATGGCTACACCTTC
CASSAGQGANYGYTF
>TRBV23-1|TRBJ1-6|TRBD1|many
TGCGCCAGCAGTCAGGCGGGACAGCAGGTTAATTCACCCCTCCACTTT
CASSQAGQQVNSPLHF
>TRBV4-1|TRBJ2-5|-|-
TGCGCCAGCAGCCATCTGGTAGGGGCCCAAGAGACCCAGTACTTC
CASSHLVGAQETQYF
>TRBV7-3|TRBJ2-1|-|few
TGTGCCAGCAGCCTACAGGGTATCGATGAGCAGTTCTTC
CASSLQGIDEQFF
>TRBV7-9|TRBJ2-2|TRBD2|-
TGTGCCGGCGGGGGGTGGCACACCGGGGAGCTGTTTTTT
CAGGGWHTGELFF
>TRBV4-1|TRBJ1-2|TRBD1|few
TGCGCCAGCCACGGGACAGGGGGTTTGGCTCGAGGCTACACCTTC
CASHGTGGLARGYTF
>TRBV11-2|TRBJ2-5|-|few
TGTGCCAGCAGCTTAGGTCGGTACGGCCAAGAGACCCAGTACTTC
CASSLGRYGQETQYF
>TRBV11-1|TRBJ2-1|-|few
TGTGCCAGCAGCTCCTCGGGAAACAGGAATGAGCAGTTCTTC
CASSSSGNRNEQFF
>TRBV4-1|TRBJ2-4|-|-
TGCGCCAGCAGCCCGCTCTGGAGGGGGATTGACATTCAGTACTTC
CASSPLWRGIDIQYF
>TRBV13|TRBJ2-2|TRBD2|-
TGTGCCAGCAGCCCCGGACTAGCGGGGGGGGAGCTGTTTTTT
CASSPGLAGGELFF
>TRBV7-9|TRBJ1-2|-|-
TGTGCCAGCAGCTCGACAACAGTTCTGGGTGGCTACACCTTC
CASSSTTVLGGYTF
>TRBV4-2|TRBJ2-4|-|few
TGTGCCAGCAGCGTAGAAACCGGGCCTTATCGCAACATTCAGTACTTC
CASSVETGPYRNIQYF
>TRBV29-1|TRBJ1-1|-|-
TGCAGCGTTGACTTAGGCTCTGAAGCTTTCTTT
CSVDLGSEAFF
>TRBV7-2|TRBJ1-3|-|many
TGTGCCAGCAGCTTAGTCCGGGCTGGAAACACCATATATTTT
CASSLVRAGNTIYF
>TRBV6-5|TRBJ2-2|TRBD1|many
TGTGCCAGCAGTCGCGACAGGGGGACGAACACCGGGGAGCTGTTTTTT
CASSRDRGTNTGELFF
>TRBV2|TRBJ2-5|-|-
TGTGCCAGCAGTGAGCCGGCCCCCAATGAGACCCAGTACTTC
CASSEPAPNETQYF
>TRBV12-3/TRBV12-4|TRBJ1-1|-|few
TGTGCCAGCAGTTTTTCTGTGGCAGGCACTGAAGCTTTCTTT
CASSFSVAGTEAFF
>TRBV5-1|TRBJ1-2|TRBD1|once
TGCGCCAGCAGCTTGGTCGAACAGGGGCGTCGATATGGCTACACCTTC
CASSLVEQGRRYGYTF